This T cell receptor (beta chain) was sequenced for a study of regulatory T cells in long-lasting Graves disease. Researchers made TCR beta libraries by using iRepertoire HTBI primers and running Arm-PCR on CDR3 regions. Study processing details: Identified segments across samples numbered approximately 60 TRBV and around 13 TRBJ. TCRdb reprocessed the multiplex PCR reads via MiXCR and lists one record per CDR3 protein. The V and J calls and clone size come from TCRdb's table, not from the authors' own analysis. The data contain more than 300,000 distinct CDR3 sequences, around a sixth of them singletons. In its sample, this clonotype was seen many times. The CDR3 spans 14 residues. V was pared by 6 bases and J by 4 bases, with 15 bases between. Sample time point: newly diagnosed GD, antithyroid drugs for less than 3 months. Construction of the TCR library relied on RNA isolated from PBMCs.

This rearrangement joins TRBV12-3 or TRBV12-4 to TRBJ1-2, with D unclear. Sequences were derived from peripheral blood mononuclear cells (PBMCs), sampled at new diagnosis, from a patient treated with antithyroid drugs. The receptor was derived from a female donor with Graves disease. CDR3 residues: CASSQYGEAYGYTF. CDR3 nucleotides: TGTGCCAGCAGCCAATACGGGGAGGCCTATGGCTACACCTTC.